This TCR beta chain was sequenced in a study of blood T cell repertoires in COVID-19. Study-wide context: T cells, B-cell-depleted T cells, or PBMCs supplied cDNA or gDNA.

Source study methods: Using reference gene primer amplification, nucleated cell counts were estimated. Assay: immunoSEQ multiplex PCR; the TCRdb copy retains only in-frame clones and omits some. That table supplies the V and J calls and clone size; D and trimming were determined from the DNA. This sample has roughly 360,000 clones, with 75% to 90% found just once. Remarks on this clone: Distinct nucleotide sequences in the sample also encode this CDR3.

Individuals aged roughly 18 to 100 years were recruited from some 26 US areas. Sequenced material: PBMCs or T cells enriched from blood (not recorded which). The TCR comes from a woman between 45 and 60 years old who had recovered from COVID-19.

Here the CDR3 DNA reads TGTGCCTGGAGTGTACGTCGAGGCAGTAGCAATCAGCCCCAGCATTTT. Translated: CAWSVRRGSSNQPQHF. This chain connects TRBV30 to TRBJ1-5; no firm D call. The V end lost 0 bases, the J end lost 0 bases, and 12 bases lay between the germline ends. This CDR3 is 16 amino acids long. Germline V gives CDR1 GTSNPN, CDR2 SVGIG (reference sequence).